A single sample gave rise to the 21 T cell receptor beta chains below, sequenced in a study of blood T cell repertoires in COVID-19 (dated by TCRdb to 2020 to 2022). Receptors were amplified or captured by the immunoSEQ multiplex PCR assay. The source is immuneACCESS, and TCRdb retained only in-frame sequences with V and J called. Part of the clones is not carried over; for the studies checked, unresolved V genes explain less than half of this, and the remainder is unexplained. The sample has 270,000 or so clones on record, around 89% of them singletons. About 4.6% of the sample lies in the top ten. Sequencing was carried out using peripheral blood. The receptors come from a man in his forties with acute or convalescent COVID-19.

The chain uses TRBV5-4 and TRBJ1-1; 8 nucleotides align to TRBD1. The CDR3 has 20 amino acids. V trimming: 2 bases; J trimming: 3 bases; junction bases outside the gene matches: 21. Germline CDR1 is SGHNT and CDR2 is YYREEE (reference sequence). The chain's CDR3 is CASSFNDYLSRGQEDTEAFF. As DNA, the CDR3 is TGTGCCAGCAGCTTCAACGATTATTTGAGCAGGGGGCAGGAGGACACTGAAGCTTTCTTT. Combining the CDR3 with reference TRBV5-4 and TRBJ1-1 gives the whole variable domain ETGVTQSPTHLIKTRGQQVTLRCSSQSGHNTVSWYQQALGQGPQFIFQYYREEENGRGNFPPRFSGLQFPNYSSELNVNALELDDSALYLCASSFNDYLSRGQEDTEAFFGQGTRLTVV.

This chain uses TRBV10-3 with TRBJ2-1, with 7 nucleotides matching TRBD2. The CDR3 runs 12 residues. The ends lost 6 bases at V and 6 bases at J; junction bases unmatched: 2. The germline V gene has CDR1 ENHRY and CDR2 SYGVKD. The CDR3 sequence is CAIRGGFNEQFF. CDR3 nucleotides: TGTGCCATCAGGGGAGGGTTCAATGAGCAGTTCTTC.

The V gene is TRBV2, the J gene TRBJ2-2; D gene unclear. Trimming cost V 7 bases and J 7 bases, with 19 bases left between them. The germline gives CDR1 SNHLY, CDR2 FYNNEI. The CDR3 length is 15 residues. Here the CDR3 reads CASTHPREANGELFF. DNA of the CDR3: TGTGCCAGCACCCATCCGCGCGAGGCCAACGGGGAGCTGTTTTTT.

CDR3: CASSDYGQASSYNSPLHF. The DNA of the CDR3 is TGTGCCAGCAGTGATTATGGACAGGCTAGCTCCTATAATTCACCCCTCCACTTT. The genes are TRBV6-1 and TRBJ1-6; the match to TRBD1 covers 7 bases. The CDR3 runs 18 residues. Losses at the gene ends were 3 bases for V and 0 bases for J; bases not matched to a gene: 8. The germline gives CDR1 MNHNS, CDR2 SASEGT.

The chain employs TRBV7-2 and TRBJ2-3; 9 nucleotides match TRBD1. The J segment lost 6 bases and the V segment lost 6 bases, leaving 13 bases of the junction unmatched. The CDR3 totals 16 residues. Germline V gives CDR1 SGHTA, CDR2 FQGNSA. CDR3 sequence: CASSHDAGTGKDTQYF. CDR3 nucleotide sequence: TGTGCCAGCAGTCATGACGCCGGGACAGGGAAGGATACGCAGTATTTT.

This clone was seen only once. The V call is TRBV29-1, the J call TRBJ1-1; D is perhaps TRBD1 (5 bases). The CDR3 is 10 amino acids. Germline CDR1 and CDR2: SQVTM and ANQGSEA. Trimming pared 4 bases from V and 10 bases from J, leaving 10 bases between. CDR3 sequence (DNA): TGCAGCGTTGGGGCCCAGGGAGCTTTCTTT. It specifies CSVGAQGAFF. Full variable domain (outside the CDR3, taken from reference TRBV29-1 and TRBJ1-1): SAVISQKPSRDICQRGTSLTIQCQVDSQVTMMFWYRQQPGQSLTLIATANQGSEATYESGFVIDKFPISRPNLTFSTLTVSNMSPEDSSIYLCSVGAQGAFFGQGTRLTVV.

V and J are TRBV19 and TRBJ1-2; D is ambiguous. The germline V gene has CDR1 LNHDA and CDR2 SQIVND (reference sequence). This CDR3 region has 16 residues. V was cut by 7 bases and J by 2 bases, with 20 bases left in between. CDR3 sequence: CASTSNLGRQNYGYTF. CDR3 bases: TGTGCCAGTACCTCAAACCTCGGGAGGCAGAACTATGGCTACACCTTC.

Only one count was recorded for this clone. The genes are TRBV14 and TRBJ1-1, with D uncertain. The germline V gene encodes CDR1 SGHDN and CDR2 FVKESK. Trimming pared 6 bases from V and 4 bases from J, leaving 9 bases between. The length of the CDR3 is 12 residues. The CDR3 loop reads CASSQYTTEAFF. The CDR3 region has the DNA TGTGCCAGCAGTCAGTATACCACTGAAGCTTTCTTT.

Concerning this clone: Other nucleotide sequences in the sample specify the same CDR3. V usage is TRBV5-1 and J usage is TRBJ1-2; 7 nucleotides line up with TRBD1. The germline gives CDR1 SGHRS, CDR2 YFSETQ. V shed 0 bases, J shed 6 bases, and the junction held 2 bases outside the gene matches. The CDR3 totals 13 residues. CDR3 in amino acids: CASSLGQGDGYTF. CDR3 bases: TGCGCCAGCAGCTTGGGACAGGGTGATGGCTACACCTTC.

This chain joins TRBV19 and TRBJ1-5; D perhaps matches TRBD1 (5 bases). CDR1 and CDR2 (germline): LNHDA, SQIVND (reference sequence). The CDR3 has 16 amino acids. V was pared by 1 base and J by 3 bases, with 13 bases between. The DNA of the CDR3 is TGTGCCAGTAGTATAGGGAAGGGCAGGGTCAATCAGCCCCAGCATTTT. This sequence encodes CASSIGKGRVNQPQHF. Supplemented by reference TRBV19 and TRBJ1-5, the full variable domain reads DGGITQSPKYLFRKEGQNVTLSCEQNLNHDAMYWYRQDPGQGLRLIYYSQIVNDFQKGDIAEGYSVSREKKESFPLTVTSAQKNPTAFYLCASSIGKGRVNQPQHFGDGTRLSIL.

The chain combines TRBV12-3 or TRBV12-4 with TRBJ1-1, with D unclear. The CDR3 is 13 amino acids. Deletions cut 6 bases from V and 4 bases from J, with 12 bases between. CDR3 protein: CASSPVSGTEAFF. CDR3 nucleotides: TGTGCCAGCAGCCCGGTGTCGGGCACTGAAGCTTTCTTT.

This clone has only one observation. The V call is TRBV30, the J call TRBJ2-7, with D unclear. The CDR3 spans 12 residues. V lost 2 bases, J lost 3 bases, and 8 bases lay in between. CDR1 is GTSNPN and CDR2 is SVGIG in the germline V gene (reference sequence). The CDR3 loop reads CAWSRTFYEQYF. The CDR3, as DNA: TGTGCCTGGAGTAGAACATTCTACGAGCAGTACTTC. Supplemented by reference TRBV30 and TRBJ2-7, the full variable domain reads SQTIHQWPATLVQPVGSPLSLECTVEGTSNPNLYWYRQAAGRGLQLLFYSVGIGQISSEVPQNLSASRPQDRQFILSSKKLLLSDSGFYLCAWSRTFYEQYFGPGTRLTVT.

The chain recombines TRBV5-1 with TRBJ2-3, with 10 bases fitting TRBD1. V was pared by 4 bases and J by 3 bases, with 2 bases of the junction left unmatched. The CDR3 extends over 14 amino acids. Germline V CDR1 and CDR2: SGHRS, YFSETQ. Written as DNA, the CDR3 is TGCGCCAGCAGCGGGACAGGGGCGACAGATACGCAGTATTTT. Translated: CASSGTGATDTQYF.

The rearrangement links TRBV19 to TRBJ1-5; 7 nucleotides line up with TRBD1. With 6 bases clipped from V and 3 bases from J, the junction kept 5 bases outside the gene matches. Germline values: CDR1 LNHDA, CDR2 SQIVND (reference sequence). This CDR3 has 14 residues. CDR3 DNA: TGTGCCAGTAGGGGGACAGAGCTCAATCAGCCCCAGCATTTT. As protein: CASRGTELNQPQHF.

This chain uses TRBV5-1 with TRBJ2-3; no clear D gene. The CDR3 loop spans 14 amino acids. Germline V gene sequence: CDR1 SGHRS, CDR2 YFSETQ. Trimming removed 2 bases at V and 0 bases at J, with 7 bases between. The chain's CDR3 is CASSFERSTDTQYF. The CDR3 nucleotides read TGCGCCAGCAGCTTTGAGAGGAGCACAGATACGCAGTATTTT.

V and J are TRBV2 and TRBJ1-1, with 7 bases fitting TRBD1. The germline V gene has CDR1 SNHLY and CDR2 FYNNEI. Trimming removed 6 bases from V and 2 bases from J; junction bases left unmatched: 6. The CDR3 has 14 residues. The CDR3 DNA reads as TGTGCCAGCAGATCGGGACAGTCTAACACTGAAGCTTTCTTT. Protein: CASRSGQSNTEAFF.

The chain has TRBV10-1 and TRBJ2-1; D is possibly TRBD2 (6 bases). Germline V gene lookup returns CDR1 WNHNN and CDR2 SYGVQD (reference sequence). The V gene lost 0 bases and the J gene lost 7 bases, with 13 bases spanning the gap. The length of the CDR3 is 15 residues. CDR3 loop: CASSESAGTWNEQFF. The CDR3 DNA is TGCGCCAGCAGTGAGTCCGCGGGAACTTGGAATGAGCAGTTCTTC.

The count of this clone is one. The V call is TRBV5-1, the J call TRBJ2-7, with 9 bases that match TRBD2. The CDR3 totals 16 residues. Germline trimming cut 4 bases from V and 9 bases from J; bases unmatched to any gene: 17. CDR1 is SGHRS, CDR2 YFSETQ, per germline. The CDR3 nucleotides are TGCGCCAGCAGCCCGGCGGGGGGGCCGGGGGAGAGCCGGCAGTACTTC. It specifies CASSPAGGPGESRQYF.

The CDR3 region has the DNA TGTGCCAGTAGCGTGGGACAGGGGCCTTCCTACGAGCAGTACTTC. Protein: CASSVGQGPSYEQYF. The chain joins TRBV19 to TRBJ2-7; 10 bases map to TRBD1. The V gene end was trimmed by 6 bases and the J gene end by 1 base; junction bases not matched to a gene: 6. The CDR3 sequence is 15 residues long. CDR1 and CDR2 from the germline V gene are LNHDA and SQIVND (reference sequence).

The chain combines TRBV12-3 or TRBV12-4 with TRBJ2-1, with 8 positions matching TRBD1. This CDR3 contains 13 residues. With V trimmed by 3 bases and J by 7 bases, 2 bases remained unmatched. As DNA, the CDR3 is TGTGCCAGCAGTTTTGACAGGGGTAATGAGCAGTTCTTC. It codes for CASSFDRGNEQFF.

V is TRBV7-6 and J is TRBJ2-6, with a tentative D call TRBD1 (6 bases). CDR3 length equals 17 residues. V was pared by 1 base and J by 4 bases, with 14 bases between. Germline V gene lookup returns CDR1 SGHVS and CDR2 FNYEAQ. Here the CDR3 DNA reads TGTGCCAGCAGCTTAGGGACAGCTACGGGAGGGGCCAACGTCCTGACTTTC. Protein: CASSLGTATGGANVLTF.